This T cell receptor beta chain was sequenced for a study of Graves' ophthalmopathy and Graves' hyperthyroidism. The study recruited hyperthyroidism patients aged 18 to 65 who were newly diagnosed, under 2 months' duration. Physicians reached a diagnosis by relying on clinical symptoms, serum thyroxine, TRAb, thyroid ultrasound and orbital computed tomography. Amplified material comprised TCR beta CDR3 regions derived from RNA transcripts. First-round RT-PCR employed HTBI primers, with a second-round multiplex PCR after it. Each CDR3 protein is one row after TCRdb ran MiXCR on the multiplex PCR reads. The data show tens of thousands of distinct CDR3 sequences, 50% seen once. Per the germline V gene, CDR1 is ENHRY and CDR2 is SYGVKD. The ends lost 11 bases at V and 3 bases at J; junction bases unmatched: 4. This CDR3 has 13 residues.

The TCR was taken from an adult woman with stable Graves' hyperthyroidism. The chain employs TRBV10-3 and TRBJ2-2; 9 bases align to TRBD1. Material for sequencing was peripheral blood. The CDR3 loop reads CAVRDRDTGELFF. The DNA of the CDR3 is TGTGCCGTACGGGACAGGGACACCGGGGAGCTGTTTTTT.